Below, 12 T cell receptor beta chains from the same sample are listed, as sequenced in a study of healthy donors' naive CD4 and CD8 T cells. Starting from around 500 ng of total RNA, TCR libraries were made with linear amplification. TCRdb called the reads again in MiXCR, with one record for every CDR3 protein. The sample gives about 200,000 distinct CDR3 sequences, around 70% of which show up once; 2% to 2.5% is in the top ten. Sequencing was performed on naive CD4+ and CD8+ T cells sorted from blood, pooled from several donors. These receptors were taken from a pool of human donors in good health; the sample pools cells from several healthy donors.

J is TRBJ2-7 and V is TRBV11-2; D is tentatively TRBD1 or TRBD2 (5 bases each). CDR1 is SGHAT, CDR2 FQNNGV, per germline. CDR3 length: 15 amino acids. V lost 5 bases and J lost 3, with 17 bases in between. The CDR3 region is CASSHTLGGFYEQYF. Here the CDR3 DNA reads TGTGCCAGCAGCCACACTCTTGGGGGATTCTACGAGCAGTACTTC. The complete variable domain, with remaining parts taken from reference TRBV11-2 and TRBJ2-7, reads EAGVAQSPRYKIIEKRQSVAFWCNPISGHATLYWYQQILGQGPKLLIQFQNNGVVDDSQLPKDRFSAERLKGVDSTLKIQPAKLEDSAVYLCASSHTLGGFYEQYFGPGTRLTVT.

This clonotype was counted between two and nine times. An end of the junction differs from the germline gene, which may be a read error. This rearrangement joins TRBV27 to TRBJ2-7; no reliable D call. The CDR3 runs 13 residues. The V gene's germline CDR1 is MNHEY and CDR2 SMNVEV (reference sequence). The CDR3 sequence: CASSLGPAYEQYF. The CDR3 DNA reads as TGTGCCAGCAGTTTAGGGCCTGCCTATGAGCAGTACTTC.

This clonotype occurred a few times. The chain recombines TRBV29-1 with TRBJ2-1; D not certain. The CDR3 runs 13 residues. Trimming took 4 bases from V and 4 from J, leaving 11 bases between them. Germline V lookup: CDR1 SQVTM, CDR2 ANQGSEA. The CDR3 bases are TGCAGCGTTGTCGTCCGCACGTACAATGAGCAGTTCTTC. It is translated as CSVVVRTYNEQFF.

This clonotype occurred a few times. The CDR3 coding sequence is TGTGCCAGTAGTGCACTAGCGGGGTACAATGAGCAGTTCTTC. It encodes CASSALAGYNEQFF. The genes are TRBV19 and TRBJ2-1, with 10 nucleotides matching TRBD2. Germline CDR1 reads LNHDA; CDR2 reads SQIVND (reference sequence). V lost 5 bases, J lost 4 bases, and 2 bases stayed unmatched. The CDR3 totals 14 residues.

The rearrangement joins TRBV6-5 to TRBJ2-1, with a possible D match to TRBD2 (6 bases). Trimming pared 5 bases from V and 0 bases from J, leaving 17 bases between. Per the germline V gene, CDR1 is MNHEY and CDR2 is SVGAGI. The CDR3 has 17 amino acids. The CDR3 loop reads CASSQQRGSSSYNEQFF. The CDR3 bases are TGTGCCAGCAGTCAGCAACGGGGGTCGAGCTCCTACAATGAGCAGTTCTTC.

The J gene is TRBJ2-1, the V gene TRBV6-5; the match to TRBD1 covers 7 bases. CDR1 is MNHEY and CDR2 is SVGAGI in the germline V gene. J was trimmed by 6 bases and V by 7 bases; bases with no gene match: 15. The CDR3 sequence is 16 residues long. CDR3: CASTSPGTVTSNEQFF. The CDR3, as DNA: TGTGCCAGCACCTCACCCGGGACAGTGACTTCCAATGAGCAGTTCTTC.

V usage is TRBV4-1 and J usage is TRBJ1-5; no definite D call. The germline CDR1 and CDR2 sequences are MGHRA and YSYEKL. The CDR3 length is 15 residues. V was pared by 1 base and J by 6 bases, with 13 bases between. CDR3 nucleotide sequence: TGCGCCAGCAGCCAAGGCCCCGGGGAAGGTCAGCCCCAGCATTTT. Protein sequence: CASSQGPGEGQPQHF.

This chain links TRBV12-3 or TRBV12-4 with TRBJ1-1; D is uncertain. This CDR3 has 15 amino acids. CDR3 in amino acids: CASGLVESMNTEAFF. CDR3 nucleotide sequence: TGTGCTAGTGGTTTGGTCGAATCTATGAACACTGAAGCTTTCTTT.

The V call is TRBV27, the J call TRBJ2-7; 9 bases are a match to TRBD2. The CDR3 totals 15 residues. Germline V CDR1 and CDR2: MNHEY, SMNVEV (reference sequence). With 8 bases clipped from V and 2 bases from J, the junction kept 10 bases outside the gene matches. The CDR3 region has the DNA TGTGCCAGCGGAAGGGAGGCGGGAGGGACCTACGAGCAGTACTTC. It specifies CASGREAGGTYEQYF.

CDR3 sequence: CASLDLEAQYF. The DNA of the CDR3 is TGTGCCTCCCTCGATTTGGAGGCGCAGTATTTT. The chain carries TRBV30 and TRBJ2-3, with D possibly being TRBD2 (5 bases). The CDR3 runs to 11 residues. Trimming cost V 7 bases and J 10 bases, with 15 bases left between them. Germline V gives CDR1 GTSNPN, CDR2 SVGIG (reference sequence).

This chain links TRBV6-5 with TRBJ2-3; D is perhaps TRBD2 (6 bases). V lost 0 bases and J lost 2, with 12 bases in between. CDR3 size: 16 residues. Germline CDR1 and CDR2: MNHEY and SVGAGI. CDR3 region: CASSYSGTLNTDTQYF. As DNA, the CDR3 is TGTGCCAGCAGTTACTCGGGGACTCTTAACACAGATACGCAGTATTTT.

The rearrangement uses TRBV5-1 and TRBJ2-7; no reliable D call. V was cut by 4 bases and J by 4 bases, with 15 bases left in between. CDR1 SGHRS and CDR2 YFSETQ come from the germline V gene. This CDR3 comprises 14 residues. The CDR3 sequence is CASSLPSSSYEQYF. The CDR3 DNA reads as TGCGCCAGCAGCCTTCCTTCTTCAAGTTACGAGCAGTACTTC. Variable domain in full (rest from reference TRBV5-1 and TRBJ2-7): KAGVTQTPRYLIKTRGQQVTLSCSPISGHRSVSWYQQTPGQGLQFLFEYFSETQRNKGNFPGRFSGRQFSNSRSEMNVSTLELGDSALYLCASSLPSSSYEQYFGPGTRLTVT.